This T cell receptor (beta chain) is drawn from a study of control samples from healthy donors and cancer patients (dated by TCRdb to about 2020). As concerns this clone: The antigen this receptor binds is unknown. An end of the junction differs from the germline gene, which may be a read error.

The library was built by means of the immunoSEQ multiplex PCR assay. The source is immuneACCESS, and TCRdb retained only in-frame sequences with V and J called. Part of the clones is not carried over; for the studies checked, unresolved V genes explain less than half of this, and the remainder is unexplained. The sample records approximately 160,000 clones, around 92% of which are singletons. Clones ranked in the top ten supply 2% of the sample. CDR1 and CDR2 were assigned from the germline V gene (reference sequence) as SEHNR and FQNEAQ. The CDR3 runs 13 amino acids, cysteine and phenylalanine included. Only CDR3 DNA is held: 39 bases, read in frame from base 1.

The TCR originated in a woman aged 40 to 50 in good health. Sequencing input: blood. The sequence joins TRBV7-9 to TRBJ1-1, with no confident D gene call. The DNA reads as follows: TGTGCCAGCAGCTTAGAGTTCGGTACCTCACTGATATTT. Its amino acids are CASSLEFGTSLIF.